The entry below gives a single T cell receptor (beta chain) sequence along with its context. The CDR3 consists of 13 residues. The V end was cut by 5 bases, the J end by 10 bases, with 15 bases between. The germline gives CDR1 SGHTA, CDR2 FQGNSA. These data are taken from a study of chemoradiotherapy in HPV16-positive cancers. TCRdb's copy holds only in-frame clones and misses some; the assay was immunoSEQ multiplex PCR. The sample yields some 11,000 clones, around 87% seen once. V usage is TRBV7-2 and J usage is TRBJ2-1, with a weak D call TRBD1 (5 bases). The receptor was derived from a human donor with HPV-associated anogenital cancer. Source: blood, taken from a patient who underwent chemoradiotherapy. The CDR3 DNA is TGTGCCAGCAGCCTTGACAGTAGGCTCGAGCAGTTCTTC. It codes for CASSLDSRLEQFF.